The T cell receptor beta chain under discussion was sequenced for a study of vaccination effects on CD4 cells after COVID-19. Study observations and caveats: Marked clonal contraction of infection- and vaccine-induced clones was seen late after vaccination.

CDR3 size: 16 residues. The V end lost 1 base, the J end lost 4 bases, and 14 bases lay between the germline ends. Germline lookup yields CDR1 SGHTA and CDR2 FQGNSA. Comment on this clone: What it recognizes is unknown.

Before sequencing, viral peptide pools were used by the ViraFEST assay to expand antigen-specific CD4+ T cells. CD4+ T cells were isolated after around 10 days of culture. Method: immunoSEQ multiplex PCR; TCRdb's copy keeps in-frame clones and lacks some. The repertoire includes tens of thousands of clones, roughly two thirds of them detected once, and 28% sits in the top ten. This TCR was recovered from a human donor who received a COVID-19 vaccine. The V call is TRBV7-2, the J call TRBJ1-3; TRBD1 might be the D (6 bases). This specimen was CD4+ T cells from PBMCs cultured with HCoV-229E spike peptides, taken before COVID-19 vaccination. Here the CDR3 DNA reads TGTGCCAGCAGCTTAGTACCAGGGGTTGCCGGAAACACCATATATTTT. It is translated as CASSLVPGVAGNTIYF. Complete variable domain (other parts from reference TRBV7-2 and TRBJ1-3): GAGVSQSPSNKVTEKGKDVELRCDPISGHTALYWYRQSLGQGLEFLIYFQGNSAPDKSGLPSDRFSAERTGGSVSTLTIQRTQQEDSAVYLCASSLVPGVAGNTIYFGEGSWLTVV.